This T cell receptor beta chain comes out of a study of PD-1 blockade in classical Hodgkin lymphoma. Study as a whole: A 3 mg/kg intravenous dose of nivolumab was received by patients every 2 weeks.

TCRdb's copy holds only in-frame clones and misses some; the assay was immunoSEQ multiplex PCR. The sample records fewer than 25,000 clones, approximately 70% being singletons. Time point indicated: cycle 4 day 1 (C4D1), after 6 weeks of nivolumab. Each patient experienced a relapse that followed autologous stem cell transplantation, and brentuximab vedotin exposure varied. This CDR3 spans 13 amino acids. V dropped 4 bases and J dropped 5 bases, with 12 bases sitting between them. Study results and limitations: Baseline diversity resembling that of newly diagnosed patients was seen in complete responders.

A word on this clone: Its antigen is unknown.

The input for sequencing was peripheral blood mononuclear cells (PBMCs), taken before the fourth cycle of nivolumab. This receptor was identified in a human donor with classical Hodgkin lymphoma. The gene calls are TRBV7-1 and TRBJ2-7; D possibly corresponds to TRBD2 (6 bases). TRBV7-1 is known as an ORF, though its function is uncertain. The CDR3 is CASSLGGANEQYF. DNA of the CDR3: TGTGCCAGCAGCTTAGGCGGGGCAAACGAGCAGTACTTC.